A single sample gave rise to the 7 T cell receptor beta chains below, sequenced in a study of breast tumors, draining lymph nodes, adjacent tissues. TCRdb redid the calling of the multiplex PCR reads with MiXCR, one entry per CDR3 protein. This repertoire shows fewer than 300,000 distinct CDR3 sequences, about a third found once; its top ten account for 1.4%. The lymph nodes were axillary draining lymph nodes from breast cancer patients. The sample was axillary lymph node tissue. These receptor sequences come from a female donor with breast cancer. Some clones in this sample may be carry-over from other donors' samples.

In regard to this clonotype: Without the conserved terminal phenylalanine or tryptophan, this CDR3 likely stems from a read error. The V call is TRBV20-1, the J call TRBJ2-1, with TRBD2 matching 14 bases. The junction had 9 bases not matched to a gene; V was cut back by 5 bases and J by 9 bases. The length of the CDR3 is 15 residues. Germline V CDR1 and CDR2: DFQATT, SNEGSKA (reference sequence). The CDR3 DNA reads as TGCAGTGCTTCGACTAGCGGGAGGGCCACGGGTGAGCAGTTCCTC. This gives the protein CSASTSGRATGEQFL.

The chain couples TRBV3-1 to TRBJ1-2; D remains ambiguous. The CDR3 is made up of 12 amino acids. Germline values: CDR1 LGHDT, CDR2 YNNKEL (reference sequence). CDR3 amino acids: CVSGRREGGYTF. DNA for the CDR3: TGTGTCAGTGGCAGAAGGGAAGGTGGCTACACCTTC.

This clonotype was recorded at least ten times. J is TRBJ2-2 and V is TRBV5-1; D is unresolved. CDR3 length: 13 amino acids. Germline CDR1 and CDR2: SGHRS and YFSETQ. The V and J ends lost 4 bases and 1 base respectively, with 5 bases between them. The CDR3 reads CASSEQNTGELFF. The CDR3 DNA follows: TGCGCCAGCAGCGAACAGAACACCGGGGAGCTGTTTTTT.

The sample holds many counts of this clonotype. Being one base from a much bigger clone, this may be a read error. The V call is TRBV9, the J call TRBJ2-2; TRBD2 agrees at 7 bases. This CDR3 is 14 amino acids long. Germline CDR1 SGDLS, CDR2 YYNGEE. In nucleotides, the CDR3 is TGTGTCAGCAGCGTAAGGCGGGAGTCCGGGGAGCTGTTTTTT. The encoded protein is CVSSVRRESGELFF.

Many counts were recorded for this clonotype. This chain joins TRBV3-1 and TRBJ1-5, with D maybe TRBD1 (5 bases). Trimming pared 1 base from V and 5 bases from J, leaving 15 bases between. CDR1 and CDR2 (germline): LGHDT, YNNKEL (reference sequence). The CDR3 has 16 residues. CDR3 sequence (DNA): TGTGCCAGCAGCCAAGGGGGGTCCCCAGGCCATCAGCCCCAGCATTTT. Translating it yields CASSQGGSPGHQPQHF.

The gene calls are TRBV2 and TRBJ2-2; perhaps TRBD1 as D (5 bases). Trimming took 8 bases from V and 2 from J, leaving 9 bases between them. CDR3 length: 13 residues. Germline-derived CDR1 and CDR2 are SNHLY and FYNNEI. CDR3 sequence: CASQGTNTGELFF. CDR3 nucleotide sequence: TGTGCCAGCCAGGGCACTAACACCGGGGAGCTGTTTTTT.

This clonotype was observed a single time. The CDR3 spells CASSKQSSGNTIYF. DNA for the CDR3: TGCGCCAGCAGCAAGCAGAGCTCTGGAAACACCATATATTTT. The chain combines TRBV5-1 with TRBJ1-3, with unresolved D. Germline CDR1 and CDR2: SGHRS and YFSETQ. The germline V and J ends were trimmed by 4 bases and 0 bases, with 8 bases remaining between them. The CDR3 loop spans 14 amino acids.